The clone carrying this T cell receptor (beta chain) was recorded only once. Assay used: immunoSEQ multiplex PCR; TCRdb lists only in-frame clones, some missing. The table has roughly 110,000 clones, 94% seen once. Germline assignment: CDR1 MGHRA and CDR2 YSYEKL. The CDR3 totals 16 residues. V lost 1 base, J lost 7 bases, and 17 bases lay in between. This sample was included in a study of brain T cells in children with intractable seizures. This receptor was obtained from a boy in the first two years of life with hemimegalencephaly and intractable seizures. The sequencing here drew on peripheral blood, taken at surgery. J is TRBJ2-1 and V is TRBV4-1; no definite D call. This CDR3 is CASSQVGSSPDNEQFF. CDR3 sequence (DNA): TGCGCCAGCAGCCAAGTTGGGTCTAGTCCGGATAATGAGCAGTTCTTC.